The clone carrying this T cell receptor beta chain appeared a single time. Its antigen is still unknown. After removal of 5 bases from V and 0 bases from J, the junction contained 4 bases not matched to a gene. The CDR3 is 15 residues long. The V gene's germline CDR1 is SGHVS and CDR2 FNYEAQ. Healthy bone marrow donors made up the donors. This entry comes from a study of cytomegalovirus exposure and HLA in healthy donors. Primers: 60 Vbeta forward and 13 Jbeta reverse. Repertoires were generated with immunoSEQ multiplex PCR, while TCRdb's copy carries only in-frame clones and drops some. The sample consists of under 150,000 clones, roughly 85% of them appearing once. General study findings and limits: Common viral pathogens seemed to be connected with several of the most significant clusters, according to a later analysis. Based on reports, TCR beta sequences accurately predicted HLA-A and HLA-B alleles for most subjects.

Sample: PBMCs. The V call is TRBV7-6, the J call TRBJ2-1; 7 bases line up with TRBD1. The clonotype originates from a woman aged 25 to 39 in good health and CMV-seronegative. DNA for the CDR3: TGTGCCAGCAGCGCATCAGGGGGCTCCTACAATGAGCAGTTCTTC. This translates into CASSASGGSYNEQFF.